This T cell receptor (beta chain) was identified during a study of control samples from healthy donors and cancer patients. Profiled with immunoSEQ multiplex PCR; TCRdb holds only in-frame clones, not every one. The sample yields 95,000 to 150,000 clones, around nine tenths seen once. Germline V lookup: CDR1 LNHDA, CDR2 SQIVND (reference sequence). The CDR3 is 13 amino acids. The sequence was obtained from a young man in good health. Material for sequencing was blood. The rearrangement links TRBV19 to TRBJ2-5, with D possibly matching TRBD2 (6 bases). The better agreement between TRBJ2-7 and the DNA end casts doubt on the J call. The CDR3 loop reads CASSLARVGEQYF. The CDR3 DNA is TGTGCCAGTAGTCTAGCGCGGGTAGGCGAGCAGTACTTC.